The 7 T cell receptor beta chains below come from one sample, sequenced in a study of blood T cell repertoires in COVID-19. TCRdb keeps only in-frame clones here, not all; method: immunoSEQ multiplex PCR. The profile shows over 450,000 clones, roughly 87% of them singletons. Sequences were obtained from peripheral blood. The receptors were sampled from a man in his late teens or twenties with COVID-19, enrolled during active disease.

V usage is TRBV29-1 and J usage is TRBJ2-5; D gene ambiguous. The ends were cut back, 1 base at V and 5 bases at J, with 5 bases in the middle. The CDR3 spans 11 residues. CDR1 and CDR2 from the germline V gene are SQVTM and ANQGSEA. The CDR3 here is CSVEAMETQYF. CDR3 nucleotide sequence: TGCAGCGTTGAAGCTATGGAGACCCAGTACTTC.

The chain has TRBV5-1 and TRBJ2-1, with TRBD2 identical over 11 bases. With V trimmed by 2 bases and J by 0 bases, 7 bases remained unmatched. The germline V gene has CDR1 SGHRS and CDR2 YFSETQ. The CDR3 runs 18 residues. This chain's CDR3 is CASSFTSGSGVSYNEQFF. The CDR3 bases are TGCGCCAGCAGCTTTACTAGCGGGAGTGGGGTCTCCTACAATGAGCAGTTCTTC. The variable domain in full, with the rest retrieved from reference TRBV5-1 and TRBJ2-1, is KAGVTQTPRYLIKTRGQQVTLSCSPISGHRSVSWYQQTPGQGLQFLFEYFSETQRNKGNFPGRFSGRQFSNSRSEMNVSTLELGDSALYLCASSFTSGSGVSYNEQFFGPGTRLTVL.

V gene TRBV5-6 combines with J gene TRBJ2-2; 8 bases map to TRBD2. The CDR3 sequence is 14 residues long. V shed 2 bases and J 7 bases; nucleotides not matched to a gene: 4. CDR1 and CDR2 from the germline V gene are SGHDT and YYEEEE. The CDR3 coding sequence is TGTGCCAGCAGCTTCGCGGGGGGAGGCGGGGAGCTGTTTTTT. It translates to CASSFAGGGGELFF.

J is TRBJ1-3 and V is TRBV11-2; D is ambiguous. Trimming stripped 4 bases from V and 8 bases from J, with 12 bases between. CDR1 SGHAT and CDR2 FQNNGV come from the germline V gene. The CDR3 contains 13 residues. CDR3 DNA sequence: TGTGCCAGCAGCTCCGGGGTCAGCGACACCATATATTTT. Translating gives CASSSGVSDTIYF. Full variable domain (rest looked up from reference TRBV11-2 and TRBJ1-3): EAGVAQSPRYKIIEKRQSVAFWCNPISGHATLYWYQQILGQGPKLLIQFQNNGVVDDSQLPKDRFSAERLKGVDSTLKIQPAKLEDSAVYLCASSSGVSDTIYFGEGSWLTVV.

This clone was detected once. The chain links TRBV7-9 to TRBJ2-3; TRBD2 matches 16 bases. With V trimmed by 4 bases and J by 4 bases, 8 bases remained unmatched. The CDR3 is 18 residues long. Germline V lookup: CDR1 SEHNR, CDR2 FQNEAQ (reference sequence). CDR3 loop: CASSSIWGLAGGADTQYF. CDR3 coding DNA: TGTGCCAGCAGCTCTATTTGGGGACTAGCGGGAGGGGCAGATACGCAGTATTTT.

The chain links TRBV6-5 to TRBJ2-1; the match to TRBD2 covers 12 bases. This CDR3 comprises 15 residues. Per germline, CDR1 MNHEY and CDR2 SVGAGI. V gave up 2 bases and J gave up 10 bases; unmatched junction bases: 6. DNA of the CDR3: TGTGCCAGCAGTTACACTAGCGGGGGGCAGGGGGAGCAGTTCTTC. Amino acids: CASSYTSGGQGEQFF.

This clone occurred once. The chain links TRBV2 to TRBJ1-2; 8 positions match TRBD1. Germline V gene data show CDR1 as SNHLY and CDR2 as FYNNEI. Trimming removed 4 bases from V and 5 bases from J; junction bases left unmatched: 9. The CDR3 has 15 residues. The CDR3 DNA reads TGTGCCAGCAGTGCCAGGACAGGGACTCTTTATGGCTACACCTTC. Its protein is CASSARTGTLYGYTF.